At least ten counts were recorded for the clone carrying this T cell receptor beta chain. The antigen remains unidentified. The germline V gene encodes CDR1 SQVTM and CDR2 ANQGSEA. The CDR3 covers 14 residues. The ends lost 4 bases at V and 4 bases at J; junction bases unmatched: 5. TCRdb fed the RACE reads into MiXCR, producing one record per CDR3 protein. Here the sample spans over 60,000 distinct CDR3 sequences, over 9% being singletons. This record belongs to a study of human T cells and chemical hapten exposure. Study-wide background: The patch tests put 0.01% DPC on the skin of the upper back and were read 6 days later. Notes on the study in general: Versus controls, expanded TCRs had significantly more large CDR3 similarity clusters.

Time point: patch test 2, 6 weeks after DPC sensitization. Treatment defined: therapeutic diphenylcyclopropenone sensitization with weekly scalp DPC. People who gave samples had alopecia, were 18 to 70 years old, and were suitable for DPC. Specimen: whole blood, collected in connection with sensitization to the hapten diphenylcyclopropenone (DPC). The chain employs TRBV29-1 and TRBJ2-1; 9 nucleotides align to TRBD2. The sequence was collected from a woman aged 45-60 years with alopecia areata. Some clones in this sample may be carry-over from other donors' samples. DNA of the CDR3: TGCAGCGTTGTCCTAGCGGGAAGGTACAATGAGCAGTTCTTC. It yields the protein CSVVLAGRYNEQFF.